The 23 T cell receptor beta chains in this list originate from one sample, sequenced in a study of healthy donors' naive CD4 and CD8 T cells. Each TCR library used roughly 0.45 ug of total RNA and a linear amplification protocol. TCRdb reprocessed the reads via MiXCR and lists one record per CDR3 protein. This table has around 180,000 distinct CDR3 sequences, around 80% appearing once. The specimen was naive CD4+ and CD8+ T cells sorted from blood, pooled from several donors. These receptors were obtained from a pool of human donors in good health; the sample pools cells from several healthy donors.

J is TRBJ2-1 and V is TRBV29-1; perhaps TRBD1 as D (6 bases). With 7 bases removed from V and 3 bases from J, the gap between germline ends came to 10 bases. Germline CDR1 is SQVTM and CDR2 is ANQGSEA. This CDR3 is 12 amino acids long. The CDR3, as DNA: TGCAGCGCTCTGGACAGCTACAATGAGCAGTTCTTC. It is translated as CSALDSYNEQFF.

This clonotype was detected a few times. The V gene is TRBV29-1, the J gene TRBJ1-1; no firm D call. The CDR3 has 13 amino acids. Germline V lookup: CDR1 SQVTM, CDR2 ANQGSEA. V lost 3 bases to trimming and J lost 11 bases, with 19 bases between them. As DNA, the CDR3 is TGCAGCGTTGACCCCTCCGACGGCTCTAGGGCTTTCTTT. Translating gives CSVDPSDGSRAFF.

The chain joins TRBV11-1 to TRBJ1-1; D unclear. With 2 bases removed from V and 0 bases from J, the gap between germline ends came to 10 bases. CDR1 SGHAT and CDR2 FQDESV come from the germline V gene (reference sequence). The CDR3 is 15 residues long. This chain's CDR3 is CASSLYRAVNTEAFF. The CDR3 nucleotides are TGTGCCAGCAGCTTATATAGGGCCGTGAACACTGAAGCTTTCTTT.

This chain uses TRBV12-5 with TRBJ2-5; 7 bases agree with TRBD2. Per the germline V gene, CDR1 is LGHNT and CDR2 is FRNRAP. The ends lost 7 bases at V and 2 bases at J; junction bases unmatched: 13. The CDR3 has 16 residues. CDR3 region: CASVQVGEREQETQYF. The CDR3 DNA is TGTGCTAGTGTCCAAGTGGGAGAGCGGGAACAAGAGACCCAGTACTTC.

CDR3 loop: CSVALVDTEAFF. The CDR3 coding sequence is TGCAGCGTCGCCCTTGTGGATACTGAAGCTTTCTTT. The chain combines TRBV29-1 with TRBJ1-1, with D unclear. The germline V gene has CDR1 SQVTM and CDR2 ANQGSEA. The CDR3 has 12 residues. The V end was cut by 6 bases, the J end by 5 bases, with 13 bases between.

This clonotype was picked up one time. This chain links TRBV29-1 with TRBJ2-1; D is unresolved. Germline V gives CDR1 SQVTM, CDR2 ANQGSEA. CDR3 size: 14 residues. The ends were cut back, 5 bases at V and 6 bases at J, with 17 bases in the middle. In DNA form, the CDR3 reads TGCAGCGTTCGGCGAGGCGGTTTGGCCAATGAGCAGTTCTTC. It codes for CSVRRGGLANEQFF.

This sequence joins TRBV4-3 and TRBJ2-1, with D hard to call. The CDR3 is 13 amino acids. Germline V gene data show CDR1 as LGHNA and CDR2 as YSLEER. V lost 4 bases and J 5 bases, leaving 9 bases between the germline ends. CDR3 nucleotides: TGCGCCAGCAGCCTGGCTACCAACAATGAGCAGTTCTTC. Its protein is CASSLATNNEQFF.

V gene TRBV6-1 combines with J gene TRBJ2-3; D is unresolved. The CDR3 length is 14 residues. Germline CDR1 MNHNS, CDR2 SASEGT. The V end was cut by 3 bases, the J end by 0 bases, with 7 bases between. The CDR3 spells CASSELTSTDTQYF. DNA of the CDR3: TGTGCCAGCAGTGAGCTAACAAGCACAGATACGCAGTATTTT.

This clonotype has more than one count but fewer than ten. The chain uses TRBV6-2 or TRBV6-3 and TRBJ2-7; 11 nucleotides line up with TRBD2. Germline trimming cut 2 bases from V and 1 base from J; bases unmatched to any gene: 1. This CDR3 has 15 residues. Germline V gene data show CDR1 as MNHEY and CDR2 as SVGEGT. CDR3 sequence: CASSYPSGRSYEQYF. The CDR3 DNA follows: TGTGCCAGCAGTTACCCTAGCGGGAGGTCCTACGAGCAGTACTTC.

The V gene is TRBV29-1, the J gene TRBJ1-2; D is ambiguous. CDR3 length: 12 residues. Deletions cut 4 bases from V and 6 bases from J, with 12 bases between. Per the germline V gene, CDR1 is SQVTM and CDR2 is ANQGSEA. CDR3 sequence: CSVASGYDGYTF. CDR3 nucleotide sequence: TGCAGCGTTGCCTCTGGATACGATGGCTACACCTTC.

This chain uses TRBV15 with TRBJ1-1; 7 bases fit TRBD1. This CDR3 is built from 17 residues. The ends lost 1 base at V and 0 bases at J; junction bases unmatched: 8. Germline V gene lookup returns CDR1 LNHNV and CDR2 YYDKDF (reference sequence). The CDR3 is CATSRGFRGEMNTEAFF. DNA of the CDR3: TGTGCCACCAGCAGAGGTTTCAGGGGGGAGATGAACACTGAAGCTTTCTTT.

The rearrangement joins TRBV29-1 to TRBJ2-7; D ambiguous. The CDR3 totals 11 residues. Germline assignment: CDR1 SQVTM and CDR2 ANQGSEA. V dropped 4 bases and J dropped 4 bases, with 8 bases sitting between them. CDR3 protein: CSVGALYEQYF. The DNA for the CDR3 is TGCAGCGTTGGGGCTCTGTACGAGCAGTACTTC.

The chain carries TRBV6-2 or TRBV6-3 and TRBJ2-1, with 7 bases identical to TRBD2. Germline lookup yields CDR1 MNHEY and CDR2 SVGEGT. V trimming: 7 bases; J trimming: 2 bases; junction bases outside the gene matches: 5. The CDR3 runs 14 residues. CDR3 bases: TGTGCCAGCACAGGCGGGGGAACCTACAATGAGCAGTTCTTC. It yields the protein CASTGGGTYNEQFF.

The genes are TRBV19 and TRBJ1-1; 8 bases line up with TRBD1. The CDR3 loop spans 15 amino acids. V trimming: 4 bases; J trimming: 6 bases; junction bases outside the gene matches: 10. The germline gives CDR1 LNHDA, CDR2 SQIVND (reference sequence). CDR3 DNA: TGTGCCAGTAGTAACATCGGACAGGGACTCGCTGAAGCTTTCTTT. Protein product: CASSNIGQGLAEAFF.

The rearrangement joins TRBV5-6 to TRBJ2-5; no firm D call. Germline CDR1 reads SGHDT; CDR2 reads YYEEEE. V gave up 3 bases and J gave up 5 bases, with 20 bases separating them. The CDR3 has 16 residues. The CDR3 DNA is TGTGCCAGCAGCTCCCCCGTAGCAGGAACCGGGGAGACCCAGTACTTC. It translates to CASSSPVAGTGETQYF.

V and J are TRBV19 and TRBJ1-5; TRBD1 agrees at 10 bases. This CDR3 has 15 amino acids. CDR1 is LNHDA and CDR2 is SQIVND in the germline V gene (reference sequence). The J segment lost 9 bases and the V segment lost 3 bases, leaving 8 bases of the junction unmatched. The CDR3 reads CASSIGDRGLRPQHF. The CDR3 DNA reads TGTGCCAGTAGTATCGGGGACAGGGGTCTGAGGCCCCAGCATTTT.

The chain joins TRBV12-3 or TRBV12-4 to TRBJ2-4; perhaps TRBD1 as D (5 bases). The CDR3 spans 15 residues. Trimming removed 2 bases from V and 3 bases from J, with 11 bases in between. The CDR3 sequence is CASSLQGSGKNIQYF. The CDR3 nucleotides are TGTGCCAGCAGTTTACAGGGATCTGGCAAAAACATTCAGTACTTC.

The gene calls are TRBV27 and TRBJ2-7; D gene uncertain. Germline V gene sequence: CDR1 MNHEY, CDR2 SMNVEV (reference sequence). The length of the CDR3 is 13 residues. Trimming left V 6 bases short and J 3 bases short, with 12 bases between. CDR3 nucleotide sequence: TGTGCCAGCAGGAACCGCTTGGGCTACGAGCAGTACTTC. Residues: CASRNRLGYEQYF.

The rearrangement uses TRBV20-1 and TRBJ1-2; D is ambiguous. The CDR3 is made up of 12 amino acids. In germline, CDR1 is DFQATT, CDR2 SNEGSKA (reference sequence). V was trimmed by 3 bases and J by 4 bases, leaving 9 bases between them. This CDR3 reads CSASTPGYGYTF. The CDR3 DNA sequence: TGCAGTGCTAGTACACCTGGCTATGGCTACACCTTC.

The rearrangement uses TRBV19 and TRBJ2-6; D unclear. The germline V gene encodes CDR1 LNHDA and CDR2 SQIVND (reference sequence). Trimming stripped 5 bases from V and 9 bases from J, with 8 bases between. The length of the CDR3 is 12 residues. This CDR3 reads CASSVRGNVLTF. The CDR3 nucleotides are TGTGCCAGTAGTGTAAGAGGCAACGTCCTGACTTTC.

This clonotype was seen a handful of times. The chain couples TRBV6-5 to TRBJ2-1; TRBD2 matches 10 bases. The CDR3 length is 19 residues. Germline V lookup: CDR1 MNHEY, CDR2 SVGAGI. J lost 0 bases, V lost 5 bases, and 13 bases had no gene match. Written as DNA, the CDR3 is TGTGCCAGCAGTGGCCCCGGGACTAGCGCACGAAGCTCCTACAATGAGCAGTTCTTC. Amino acids: CASSGPGTSARSSYNEQFF.

The chain joins TRBV4-1 to TRBJ2-7, with unresolved D. The CDR3 is made up of 12 amino acids. V lost 6 bases and J 3 bases, leaving 9 bases between the germline ends. In germline, CDR1 is MGHRA, CDR2 YSYEKL. CDR3 protein: CASRGGGYEQYF. CDR3 nucleotides: TGCGCCAGCAGGGGCGGCGGCTACGAGCAGTACTTC.

J is TRBJ2-5 and V is TRBV30; no clear D gene. V shed 2 bases and J shed 7 bases, with 14 bases lying between them. The CDR3 has 13 amino acids. Germline V gene data show CDR1 as GTSNPN and CDR2 as SVGIG (reference sequence). The CDR3 sequence: CAWSFRSQSTQYF. CDR3 DNA: TGTGCCTGGAGTTTCAGGTCACAGTCGACCCAGTACTTC.